This T cell receptor beta chain was retrieved from a study of metastatic and nonmetastatic thyroid tumors. TCRdb re-called clones via MiXCR from the PCR reads. The table records 25,000 to 30,000 clones, 20% to 25% of them present only once. Every patient underwent thyroid surgery untreated. This clone was counted many times. The CDR3 has 14 amino acids. Germline CDR1 reads KGHDR; CDR2 reads SFDVKD. V lost 2 bases and J 2 bases, leaving 9 bases between the germline ends. The TCR comes from a male donor with papillary thyroid cancer or a benign thyroid nodule (not recorded which). Some clones in this sample may be carry-over from other donors' samples. The sequenced material came from blood. This sequence joins TRBV24-1 and TRBJ2-7; possibly TRBD1 for D (5 bases). CDR3 DNA: TGTGCCACCAGTGATTCCAGGGTCCCCTACGAGCAGTACTTC. Its protein product is CATSDSRVPYEQYF.